This T cell receptor beta chain was obtained from a study of T cell changes during pregnancy in multiple sclerosis. Sequencing was performed with immunoSEQ multiplex PCR; in TCRdb, only in-frame clones are kept and a portion is missing. Seen here are 45,000 to 65,000 clones, roughly 90% observed once, and the top ten hold 0.45% to 0.6%. This clone was seen only once. The CDR3 contains 15 residues. J lost 7 bases, V lost 4 bases, and 6 bases had no gene match. Per germline, CDR1 SNHLY and CDR2 FYNNEI. The origin of this receptor is a female donor with multiple sclerosis, enrolled in a pregnancy study. Sequencing was performed on CD4+ T cells from peripheral blood mononuclear cells, taken after pregnancy. The chain employs TRBV2 and TRBJ2-3; 12 positions match TRBD2. Here the CDR3 DNA reads TGTGCCAGCAGTGGAAGTCTAGCGGGAGGGAATACGCAGTATTTT. The encoded protein is CASSGSLAGGNTQYF.